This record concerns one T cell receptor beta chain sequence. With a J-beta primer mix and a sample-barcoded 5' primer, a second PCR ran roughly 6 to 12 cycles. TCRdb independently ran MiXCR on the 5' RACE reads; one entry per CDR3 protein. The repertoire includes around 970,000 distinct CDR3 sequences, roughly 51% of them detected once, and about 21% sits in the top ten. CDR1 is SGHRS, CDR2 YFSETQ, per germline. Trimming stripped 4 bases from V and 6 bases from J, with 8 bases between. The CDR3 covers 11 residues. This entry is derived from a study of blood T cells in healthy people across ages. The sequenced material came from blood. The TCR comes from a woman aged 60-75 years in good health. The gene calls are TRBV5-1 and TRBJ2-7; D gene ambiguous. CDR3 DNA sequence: TGCGCCAGCAGCCTCCAAAGCGAGCAGTACTTC. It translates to CASSLQSEQYF.